This entry features one T cell receptor (beta chain) sequence. The clone's antigen remains unknown. Qualities for individual bases were not recorded, and no much larger clone is one base off. The sample is drawn from a study of OX40 agonist ivuxolimab in advanced cancers. At the level of the whole study: Ivuxolimab was a fully human IgG2 agonistic monoclonal antibody targeting the costimulatory receptor OX40 (CD134). The dose-escalation cohort was roughly 83% male with a mean age of approximately 60 years, ranging from 23 to 79. The point of sequencing TCRbeta in the periphery was to test whether ivuxolimab changed TCR sequence diversity and drove clonal T-cell expansion. Partial responses occurred in three dose-escalation patients: two with cutaneous melanoma and one with hepatocellular carcinoma. Prior anti-PD-1, anti-PD-L1 or anti-CTLA-4 therapy was permitted, and checkpoint inhibitors had been received by about 44% of dose-escalation patients. Intravenous ivuxolimab was administered to patients every 2 weeks at six dose levels: 0.01, 0.1, 0.3, 1.5, 3 and 10 mg/kg. Of the 50 to 55 dose-escalation patients, hepatocellular carcinoma was present in about 20, melanoma in approximately 15, renal cell carcinoma in 9 and head and neck cancer in 9. The paper reports the monotherapy dose-escalation portion (N of about 54 patients) of the phase I ivuxolimab trial. The study at large found these results: Low levels of normalized T-cell clonal expansion were also seen in some patients who did not respond. After ivuxolimab, expanded clones were on average more numerous among CD8+ T cells than among CD4+ T cells. Which antigens the clonally expanded peripheral T cells were specific for was not determined. In the 0.1-3.0 mg/kg groups, partial responders had among the lowest normalized peripheral clonal expansion, particularly in CD8+ T cells. At doses of 0.1 to 3.0 mg/kg, clonal expansion of both CD4+ and CD8+ T cells in blood was seen between baseline and week 6.

The trial excluded patients who had a history of autoimmune disease or were on systemic immunosuppression. In every dose cohort, peripheral blood was drawn for TCR sequencing at baseline, cycle 4 day 1, and cycle 7 day 1. Samples came from an open-label, multicenter, first-in-human phase I dose-escalation trial of ivuxolimab. The trial enrolled adults with locally advanced or metastatic head and neck squamous cell, hepatocellular, melanoma or renal cell carcinoma. Before TCR sequencing, CD4+ T cells and CD8+ T cells were sorted from peripheral blood as separate populations. For sequencing of the TCRbeta CDR3 region, genomic DNA was extracted from the sorted cells. The immunoSEQ Assay was used for sequencing of TCRbeta CDR3 regions. In TCRdb, the immuneACCESS table is reduced to in-frame sequences with V and J assigned. These tables do not hold every clone; where another copy was compared, an unresolved V gene accounts for under half, and the others remain unexplained. For this sample there are about 77,000 clones; about nine tenths appear just once. The top ten clonotypes cover around 2.6% of the sample.

The source was CD4+ or CD8+ T cells sorted from blood, collected in a trial of the OX40 agonist ivuxolimab. This receptor was identified in an adult with an advanced solid tumor such as melanoma, head and neck, liver or kidney cancer.

The nucleotide sequence is TGTGCCAGCAGCCAGGGACAACCAGGTCCGTACGAGCAGTACTTC. Protein translation: CASSQGQPGPYEQYF. The chain is encoded by TRBV6-6 joined to TRBJ2-7, and possibly TRBD1, on 6 matching bases. Taken from cysteine to phenylalanine, the CDR3 has 15 residues. Here the CDR3 DNA is all that survives: 45 bases in frame from base 1. The junction shows trimming of 6 bases on V and 4 bases on J, plus 19 bases between the germline ends. For CDR1 and CDR2, the germline V gene (reference sequence) lists MNHNY and SVGAGI.